These 10 T cell receptor beta chains were sequenced from one sample in a study of regulatory T cells in long-lasting Graves disease. To make TCR beta libraries, researchers used iRepertoire HTBI primers and Arm-PCR of CDR3 regions. A single record per CDR3 protein comes from TCRdb applying MiXCR to the multiplex PCR reads. The table shows 350,000 to 500,000 distinct CDR3 sequences, with 15% to 20% occurring only once. Time point noted: newly diagnosed GD, antithyroid drugs for less than 3 months. Scientists built the TCR library using RNA that was extracted from PBMCs. This sample was also put to use in a study of T cells in Graves' hyperthyroidism and ophthalmopathy.

The specimen comprised peripheral blood mononuclear cells (PBMCs), sampled at new diagnosis, from a patient treated with antithyroid drugs. Every receptor here comes from a woman between 25 and 40 years old with Graves disease.

The count of this clonotype is one. This may come from a read error, since a much larger clone is one base off. In this CDR3 the conserved last residue, phenylalanine or tryptophan, is missing, so a read error is likely. The chain joins TRBV28 to TRBJ1-6; D remains ambiguous. Germline V gene data show CDR1 as MDHEN and CDR2 as SYDVKM. The CDR3 runs 18 residues. Trimming removed 3 bases at V and 0 bases at J, with 15 bases between. As DNA, the CDR3 is TGTGCCAGCAGTTTCACGCGGACTGAAAGCTCCTATAATTCACCCCTCCACCTT. Amino acids: CASSFTRTESSYNSPLHL.

This clonotype came up many times. The rearrangement links TRBV2 to TRBJ1-1, with D perhaps TRBD1 (5 bases). V was cut by 11 bases and J by 2 bases, with 15 bases left in between. CDR1 and CDR2 from the germline V gene are SNHLY and FYNNEI. The CDR3 covers 13 residues. CDR3 in DNA: TGTGCCTTCCGGGACGGATATAACACTGAAGCTTTCTTT. This translates into CAFRDGYNTEAFF.

This chain uses TRBV11-2 with TRBJ2-7; D might be TRBD1 (5 bases). CDR1 SGHAT and CDR2 FQNNGV come from the germline V gene. The CDR3 is made up of 14 amino acids. The ends were cut back, 5 bases at V and 2 bases at J, with 13 bases in the middle. CDR3 amino acids: CASSPGAAAYEQYF. The CDR3, as DNA: TGTGCCAGCAGCCCTGGGGCGGCGGCCTACGAGCAGTACTTC.

This clonotype was picked up many times. V usage is TRBV28 and J usage is TRBJ2-3; no firm D call. The CDR3 is 13 residues long. V was trimmed by 4 bases and J by 4 bases, leaving 9 bases between them. CDR1 is MDHEN and CDR2 is SYDVKM in the germline V gene. CDR3 loop: CASSSSSADTQYF. CDR3 coding DNA: TGTGCCAGCAGTTCCAGTTCAGCAGATACGCAGTATTTT.

This clonotype was recorded at least ten times. The V call is TRBV19, the J call TRBJ1-2; D is perhaps TRBD1 (5 bases). Germline V gene sequence: CDR1 LNHDA, CDR2 SQIVND (reference sequence). The CDR3 consists of 11 residues. V was cut by 7 bases and J by 3 bases, with 6 bases left in between. CDR3 loop: CASMGDYGYTF. In DNA, the CDR3 is TGTGCCAGTATGGGGGACTATGGCTACACCTTC.

This clonotype was observed at least ten times. V is TRBV5-1 and J is TRBJ1-1, with TRBD1 matching 7 bases. This CDR3 is built from 15 residues. Unmatched junction bases numbered 7, after V lost 2 bases and J lost 3 bases. Germline V gene data show CDR1 as SGHRS and CDR2 as YFSETQ. The CDR3 sequence is CASSFGDRAHTEAFF. The DNA of the CDR3 is TGCGCCAGCAGCTTCGGAGACAGGGCCCACACTGAAGCTTTCTTT. The full variable domain, with the rest looked up from reference TRBV5-1 and TRBJ1-1, is KAGVTQTPRYLIKTRGQQVTLSCSPISGHRSVSWYQQTPGQGLQFLFEYFSETQRNKGNFPGRFSGRQFSNSRSEMNVSTLELGDSALYLCASSFGDRAHTEAFFGQGTRLTVV.

The V call is TRBV14, the J call TRBJ2-7; D unclear. Per germline, CDR1 SGHDN and CDR2 FVKESK. Trimming pared 0 bases from V and 0 bases from J, leaving 9 bases between. The CDR3 runs to 15 residues. CDR3 DNA: TGTGCCAGCAGCCAAGATCCAGCCAGCTCCTACGAGCAGTACTTC. This sequence encodes CASSQDPASSYEQYF.

This clonotype was seen at least ten times. The chain couples TRBV20-1 to TRBJ1-1; no clear D gene. With 6 bases removed from V and 0 bases from J, the gap between germline ends came to 14 bases. The length of the CDR3 is 14 residues. From germline, CDR1 is DFQATT and CDR2 SNEGSKA (reference sequence). DNA of the CDR3: TGCAGTGCCCTCCCGGGAGGCATGAACACTGAAGCTTTCTTT. It is translated as CSALPGGMNTEAFF.

This clonotype was counted ten times or more. This chain links TRBV24-1 with TRBJ2-5; 11 nucleotides agree with TRBD1. Unmatched junction bases numbered 7, after V lost 3 bases and J lost 5 bases. Germline loops: CDR1 KGHDR, CDR2 SFDVKD. This CDR3 comprises 16 residues. The CDR3 DNA sequence: TGTGCCACCAGTGATCCCTGGACAGGGGGCCGGGAGACCCAGTACTTC. Its translation: CATSDPWTGGRETQYF.

This clonotype appeared many times. V and J are TRBV18 and TRBJ2-2, with 12 nucleotides matching TRBD2. The trim removed 8 bases at V and 0 bases at J, leaving 7 bases unmatched. The length of the CDR3 is 17 residues. The germline V gene has CDR1 KGHSH and CDR2 LQKENI. The CDR3 sequence: CASSPLAGGTNTGELFF. DNA for the CDR3: TGTGCCAGCAGCCCCCTAGCGGGAGGGACGAACACCGGGGAGCTGTTTTTT.